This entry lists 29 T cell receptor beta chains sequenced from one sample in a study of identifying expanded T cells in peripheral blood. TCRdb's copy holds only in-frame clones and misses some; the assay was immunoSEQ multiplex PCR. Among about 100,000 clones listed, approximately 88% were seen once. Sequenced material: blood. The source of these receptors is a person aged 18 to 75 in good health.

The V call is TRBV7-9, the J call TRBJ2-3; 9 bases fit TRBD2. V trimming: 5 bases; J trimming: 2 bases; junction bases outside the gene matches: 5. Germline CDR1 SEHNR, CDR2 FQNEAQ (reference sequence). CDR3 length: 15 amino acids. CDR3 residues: CASSRTSVLTDTQYF. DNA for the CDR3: TGTGCCAGCAGCCGGACTAGCGTACTCACAGATACGCAGTATTTT.

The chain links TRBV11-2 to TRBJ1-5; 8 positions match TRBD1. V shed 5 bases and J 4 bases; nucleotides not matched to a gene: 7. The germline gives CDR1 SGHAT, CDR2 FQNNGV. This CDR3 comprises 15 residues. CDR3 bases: TGTGCCAGCAGCGTGGACAGGGCCCGGAATCAGCCCCAGCATTTT. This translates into CASSVDRARNQPQHF.

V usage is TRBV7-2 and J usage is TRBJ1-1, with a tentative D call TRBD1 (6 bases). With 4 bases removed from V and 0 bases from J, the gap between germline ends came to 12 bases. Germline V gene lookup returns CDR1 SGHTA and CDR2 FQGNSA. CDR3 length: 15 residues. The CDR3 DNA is TGTGCCAGCAGCTCTACCGGGACACTGAACACTGAAGCTTTCTTT. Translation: CASSSTGTLNTEAFF.

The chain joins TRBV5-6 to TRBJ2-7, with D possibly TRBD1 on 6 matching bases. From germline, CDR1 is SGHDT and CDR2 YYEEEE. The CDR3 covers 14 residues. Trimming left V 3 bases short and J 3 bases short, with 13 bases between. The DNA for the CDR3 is TGTGCCAGCAGCTCACAGGGAAGGTACTACGAGCAGTACTTC. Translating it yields CASSSQGRYYEQYF. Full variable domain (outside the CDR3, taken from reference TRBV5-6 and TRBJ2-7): DAGVTQSPTHLIKTRGQQVTLRCSPKSGHDTVSWYQQALGQGPQFIFQYYEEEERQRGNFPDRFSGHQFPNYSSELNVNALLLGDSALYLCASSSQGRYYEQYFGPGTRLTVT.

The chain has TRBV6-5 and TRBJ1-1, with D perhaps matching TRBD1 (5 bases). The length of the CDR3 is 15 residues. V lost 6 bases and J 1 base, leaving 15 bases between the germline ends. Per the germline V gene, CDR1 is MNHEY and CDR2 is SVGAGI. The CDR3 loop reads CASSRTGLPNTEAFF. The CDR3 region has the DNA TGTGCCAGCAGCCGCACGGGACTCCCGAACACTGAAGCTTTCTTT.

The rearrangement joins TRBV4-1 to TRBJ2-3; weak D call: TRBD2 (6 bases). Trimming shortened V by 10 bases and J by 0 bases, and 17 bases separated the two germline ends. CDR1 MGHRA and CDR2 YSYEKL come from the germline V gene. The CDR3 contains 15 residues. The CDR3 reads CATSGSGYSTDTQYF. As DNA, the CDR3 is TGCGCCACCTCGGGTAGCGGATATAGCACAGATACGCAGTATTTT.

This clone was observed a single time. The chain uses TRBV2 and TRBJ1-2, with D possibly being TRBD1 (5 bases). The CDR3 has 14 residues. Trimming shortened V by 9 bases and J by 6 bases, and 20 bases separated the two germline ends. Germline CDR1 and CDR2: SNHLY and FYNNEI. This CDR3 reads CARHRGEIGNGYTF. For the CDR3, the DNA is TGTGCCAGACACCGGGGGGAGATCGGAAATGGCTACACCTTC.

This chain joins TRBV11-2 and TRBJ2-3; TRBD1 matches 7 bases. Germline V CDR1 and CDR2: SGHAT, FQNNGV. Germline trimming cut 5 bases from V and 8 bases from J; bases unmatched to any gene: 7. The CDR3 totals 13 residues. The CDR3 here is CASSRTGVATQYF. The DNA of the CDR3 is TGTGCCAGCAGCCGCACAGGGGTAGCTACGCAGTATTTT.

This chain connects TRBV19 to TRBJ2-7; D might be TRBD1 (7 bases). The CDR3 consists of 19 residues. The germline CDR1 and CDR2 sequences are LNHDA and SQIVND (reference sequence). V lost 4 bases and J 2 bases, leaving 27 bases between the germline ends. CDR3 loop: CASSRYNFPGGTTTYEQYF. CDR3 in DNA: TGTGCCAGTAGTAGATATAACTTCCCAGGGGGGACAACCACCTACGAGCAGTACTTC. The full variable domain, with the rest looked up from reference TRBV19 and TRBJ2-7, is DGGITQSPKYLFRKEGQNVTLSCEQNLNHDAMYWYRQDPGQGLRLIYYSQIVNDFQKGDIAEGYSVSREKKESFPLTVTSAQKNPTAFYLCASSRYNFPGGTTTYEQYFGPGTRLTVT.

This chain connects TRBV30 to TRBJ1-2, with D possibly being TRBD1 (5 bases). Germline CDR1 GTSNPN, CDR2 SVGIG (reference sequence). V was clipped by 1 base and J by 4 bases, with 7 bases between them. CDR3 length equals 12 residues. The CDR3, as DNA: TGTGCCTGGAGTGGGGACCTCTATGGCTACACCTTC. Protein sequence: CAWSGDLYGYTF. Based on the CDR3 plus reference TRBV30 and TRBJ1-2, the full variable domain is SQTIHQWPATLVQPVGSPLSLECTVEGTSNPNLYWYRQAAGRGLQLLFYSVGIGQISSEVPQNLSASRPQDRQFILSSKKLLLSDSGFYLCAWSGDLYGYTFGSGTRLTVV.

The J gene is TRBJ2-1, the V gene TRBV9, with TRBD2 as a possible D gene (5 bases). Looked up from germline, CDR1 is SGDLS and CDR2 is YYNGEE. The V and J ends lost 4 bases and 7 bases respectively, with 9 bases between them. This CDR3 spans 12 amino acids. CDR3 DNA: TGTGCCAGCAGCTTTTCGGGGAATGAGCAGTTCTTC. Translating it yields CASSFSGNEQFF. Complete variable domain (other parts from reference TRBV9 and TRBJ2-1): DSGVTQTPKHLITATGQRVTLRCSPRSGDLSVYWYQQSLDQGLQFLIQYYNGEERAKGNILERFSAQQFPDLHSELNLSSLELGDSALYFCASSFSGNEQFFGPGTRLTVL.

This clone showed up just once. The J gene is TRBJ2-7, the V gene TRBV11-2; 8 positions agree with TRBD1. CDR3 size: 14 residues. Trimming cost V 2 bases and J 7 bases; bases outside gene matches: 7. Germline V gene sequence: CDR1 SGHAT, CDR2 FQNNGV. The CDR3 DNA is TGTGCCAGCAGCTTATCTCAGGGGGCAGGGGAGCAGTACTTC. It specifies CASSLSQGAGEQYF.

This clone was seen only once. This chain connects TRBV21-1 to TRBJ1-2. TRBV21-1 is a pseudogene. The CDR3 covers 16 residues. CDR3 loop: CASSKADGPYFYGYTF. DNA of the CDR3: TGTGCCAGCAGCAAGGCGGACGGACCGTACTTTTATGGCTACACCTTC.

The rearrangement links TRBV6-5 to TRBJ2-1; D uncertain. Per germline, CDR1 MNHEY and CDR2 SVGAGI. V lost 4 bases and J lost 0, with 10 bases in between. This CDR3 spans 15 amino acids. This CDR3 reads CASSSTGSSYNEQFF. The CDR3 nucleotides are TGTGCCAGCAGTTCGACGGGTAGCTCCTACAATGAGCAGTTCTTC.

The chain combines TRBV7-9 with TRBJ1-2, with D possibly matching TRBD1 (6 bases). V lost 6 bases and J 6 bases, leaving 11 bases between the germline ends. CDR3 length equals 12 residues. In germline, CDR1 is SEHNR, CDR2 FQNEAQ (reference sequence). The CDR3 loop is CASRAQGDGYTF. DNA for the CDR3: TGTGCCAGCAGGGCACAGGGCGATGGCTACACCTTC.

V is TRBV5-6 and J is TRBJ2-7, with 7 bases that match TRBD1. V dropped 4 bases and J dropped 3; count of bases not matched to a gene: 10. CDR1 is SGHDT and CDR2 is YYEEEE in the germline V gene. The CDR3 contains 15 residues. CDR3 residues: CASSPATGAHYEQYF. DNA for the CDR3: TGTGCCAGCAGCCCGGCCACAGGGGCTCACTACGAGCAGTACTTC.

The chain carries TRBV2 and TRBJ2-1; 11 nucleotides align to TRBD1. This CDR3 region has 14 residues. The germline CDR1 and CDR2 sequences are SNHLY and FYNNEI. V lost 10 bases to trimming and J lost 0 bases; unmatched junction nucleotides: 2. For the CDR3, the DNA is TGTGCCAATGGACAGGGGGCCTCCTACAATGAGCAGTTCTTC. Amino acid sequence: CANGQGASYNEQFF.

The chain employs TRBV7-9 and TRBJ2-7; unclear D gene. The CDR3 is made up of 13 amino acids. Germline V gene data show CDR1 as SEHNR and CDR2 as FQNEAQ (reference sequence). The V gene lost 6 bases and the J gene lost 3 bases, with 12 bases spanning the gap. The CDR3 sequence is CASSTLVNYEQYF. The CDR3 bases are TGTGCCAGCAGTACGCTTGTGAACTACGAGCAGTACTTC.

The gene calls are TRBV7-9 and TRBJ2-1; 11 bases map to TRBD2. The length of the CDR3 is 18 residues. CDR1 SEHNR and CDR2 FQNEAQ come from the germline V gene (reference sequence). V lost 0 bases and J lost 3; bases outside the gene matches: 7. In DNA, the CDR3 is TGTGCCAGCAGCTTAGCCCTAGCGGGAGGCCTAAGCTACAATGAGCAGTTCTTC. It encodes CASSLALAGGLSYNEQFF.

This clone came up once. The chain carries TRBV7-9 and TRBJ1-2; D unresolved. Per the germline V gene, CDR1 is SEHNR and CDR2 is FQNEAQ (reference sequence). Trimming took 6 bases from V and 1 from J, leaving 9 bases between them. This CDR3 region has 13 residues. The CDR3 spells CASRMLLNYGYTF. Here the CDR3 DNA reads TGTGCCAGCAGGATGCTTCTTAACTATGGCTACACCTTC.

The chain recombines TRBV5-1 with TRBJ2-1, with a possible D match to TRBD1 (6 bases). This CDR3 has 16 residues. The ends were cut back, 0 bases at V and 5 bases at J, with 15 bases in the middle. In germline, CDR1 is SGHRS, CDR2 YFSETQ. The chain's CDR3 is CASSLVARGADNEQFF. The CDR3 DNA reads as TGCGCCAGCAGCTTGGTAGCCAGGGGCGCCGACAATGAGCAGTTCTTC.

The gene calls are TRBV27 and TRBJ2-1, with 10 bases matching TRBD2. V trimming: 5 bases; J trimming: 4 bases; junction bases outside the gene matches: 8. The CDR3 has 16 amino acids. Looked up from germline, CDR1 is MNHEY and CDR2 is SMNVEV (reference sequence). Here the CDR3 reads CASSITGTSEYNEQFF. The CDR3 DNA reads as TGTGCCAGCAGTATCACCGGGACTAGCGAGTACAATGAGCAGTTCTTC.

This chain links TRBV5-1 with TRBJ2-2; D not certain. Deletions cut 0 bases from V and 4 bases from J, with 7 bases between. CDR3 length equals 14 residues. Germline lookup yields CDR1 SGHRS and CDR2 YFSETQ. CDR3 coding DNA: TGCGCCAGCAGCTTGGTGACAACCACCGGGGAGCTGTTTTTT. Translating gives CASSLVTTTGELFF.

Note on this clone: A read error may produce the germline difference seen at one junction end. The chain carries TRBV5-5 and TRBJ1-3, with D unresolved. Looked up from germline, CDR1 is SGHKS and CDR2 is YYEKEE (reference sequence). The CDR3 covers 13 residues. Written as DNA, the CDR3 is TGTGCCAGCAGCTTCCGGTCTGAAAACACCATATATTTT. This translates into CASSFRSENTIYF.

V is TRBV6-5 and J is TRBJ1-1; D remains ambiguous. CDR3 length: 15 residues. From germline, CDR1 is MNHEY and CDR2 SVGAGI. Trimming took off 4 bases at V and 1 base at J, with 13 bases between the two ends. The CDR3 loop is CASSSLSFSNTEAFF. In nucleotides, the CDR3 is TGTGCCAGCAGTTCCCTCTCGTTCTCGAACACTGAAGCTTTCTTT.

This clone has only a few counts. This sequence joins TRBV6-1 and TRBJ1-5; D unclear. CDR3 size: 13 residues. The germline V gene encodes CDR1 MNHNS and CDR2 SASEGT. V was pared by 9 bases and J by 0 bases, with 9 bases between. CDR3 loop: CASAQNSNQPQHF. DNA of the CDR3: TGTGCCAGTGCACAGAATAGCAATCAGCCCCAGCATTTT.

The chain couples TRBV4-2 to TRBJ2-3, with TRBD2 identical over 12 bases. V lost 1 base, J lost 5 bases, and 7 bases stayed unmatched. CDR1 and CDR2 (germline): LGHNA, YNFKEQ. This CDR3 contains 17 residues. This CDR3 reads CASSQGLAGGPGDTQYF. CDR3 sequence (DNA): TGTGCCAGCAGCCAAGGTCTAGCGGGGGGGCCGGGAGATACGCAGTATTTT.

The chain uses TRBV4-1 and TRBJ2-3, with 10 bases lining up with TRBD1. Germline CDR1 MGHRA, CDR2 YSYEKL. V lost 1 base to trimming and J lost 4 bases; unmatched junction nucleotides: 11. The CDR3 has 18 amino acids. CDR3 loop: CASSQGTGTGAFADTQYF. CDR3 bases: TGCGCCAGCAGCCAAGGTACCGGGACAGGGGCTTTTGCAGATACGCAGTATTTT.

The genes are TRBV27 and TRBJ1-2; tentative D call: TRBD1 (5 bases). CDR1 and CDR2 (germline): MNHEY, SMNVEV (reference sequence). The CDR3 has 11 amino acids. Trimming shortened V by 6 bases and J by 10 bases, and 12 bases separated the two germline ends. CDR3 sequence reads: CASRGDGIYTF. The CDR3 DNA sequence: TGTGCCAGCAGGGGGGACGGAATCTACACCTTC.